This T cell receptor beta chain was sequenced in a study of T-cell memory formation after mild COVID-19. For the study at large: Across donors, TCR clusters were largely donor specific. Study-wide points: Pre-infection memory held some responding clones, suggesting pre-existing cross-reactive T cells responded. Clones contracting day 15 to 85 were balanced CD4/CD8; later expanders leaned CD4+. Researchers report contracting CD4+ clones mostly in CM and EM, with CD8+ clones in EMRA.

This clonotype was detected a few times. Its target is unknown. Germline CDR1 MNHEY, CDR2 SVGAGI. V gave up 4 bases and J gave up 0 bases; unmatched junction bases: 3. This CDR3 has 15 amino acids. TCRdb used MiXCR to reprocess the 5' RACE reads, holding one entry per CDR3 protein. The sample comprises 65,000 to 100,000 distinct CDR3 sequences, about 13% of which are singletons, and around two fifths rests with the top ten. This sequence joins TRBV6-5 and TRBJ2-1; 7 positions match TRBD1. Material: PBMCs or a T cell subset sorted from them (not recorded which). This sequence originates from a man between 18 and 29 years old who had mild COVID-19 (a few samples of this study predate the infection). Cell type and time point are not known. In DNA, the CDR3 is TGTGCCAGCAGTTTGGACAGGAGCTCCTACAATGAGCAGTTCTTC. This gives the protein CASSLDRSSYNEQFF.